Given below is one T cell receptor beta chain in context. Its antigen is still unknown. One base away there is no much larger clone; base qualities are not given. The sample's time point label, in plain terms: human tissue collected at research (rapid) autopsy. Over an approximately 3-year period, a research-autopsy study prospectively enrolled fewer than ten adult allo-HCT recipients who had steroid-refractory GVHD. Gastrointestinal GVHD was present in all GVHD patients, several lines of GVHD-directed therapy were administered to all GVHD patients, and skin involvement was additionally present in four to six GVHD patients. Autopsy tissues included GI sites from esophagus to rectum, liver, skin and lymphoid organs including spleen, after a median post-mortem interval of around 9.8 hours. Each autopsy specimen was bisected, with one portion flash-frozen in liquid nitrogen and the remainder formalin-fixed, and the outer muscle layers of GI specimens were removed. Genomic DNA was extracted from frozen tissues using the Mag-Bind Blood & Tissue DNA HDQ 96 Kit on a Chemagic 360 or the DNeasy Blood & Tissue Kit. Because of concern about red blood cell contamination, extracted DNA underwent additional purification with the Genomic DNA Clean & Concentrator-25 kit.

The entry originates in a study of tissue T cells after allogeneic stem cell transplantation (dated by TCRdb to the early 2020s). Some background on the complete study: Every GVHD patient got a graft from a donor, with four grafts unmodified and three CD34-selected to deplete T cells. If a tissue had multiple samples, a pathologist reviewed H&E sections so that samples with histologically apparent lymphocytes got priority for sequencing. The study profiled TCR beta repertoires in many tissues obtained from research autopsies of patients with and without GVHD, and also in mouse models of GVHD. The human arm was conducted as a prospective observational study, and neither blinding nor randomization was performed.

Libraries came from the immunoSEQ multiplex PCR assay. TCRbeta CDR3 sequencing was done by Adaptive Biotechnologies at survey depth, reporting CDR3 sequences, V/J genes, productive frequency and template counts. TCR beta CDR3 regions were amplified from genomic DNA rather than RNA. The paper's processing steps were these. Jensen-Shannon divergence was used to quantify pairwise repertoire overlap between tissues, with a value of 1 meaning complete divergence and a value of 0 meaning identical repertoires. Tissues were grouped by single-linkage agglomerative hierarchical clustering of pairwise JSD values, and the clustering results were shown as dendrograms. GLIPH2 was run on all patient samples with simulation_depth 1000, kmer_min_depth 3 and cdr3_length_cutoff 8, and groups with more than two unique CDR3s were retained. A standardized tissue-overlap score extrapolated Jaccard GLIPH-group overlap across patients to a standard repertoire size of 1000 clones. To look at how diversity was associated with clinical or experimental variables, linear mixed-effect models were used, with tissue treated as a fixed effect and individual treated as a random effect. Entries here come from immuneACCESS through TCRdb and include only in-frame sequences with V and J called. Some clones fail to appear in such tables; in the studies checked, an unresolved V gene covers under half of the shortfall, and the cause of the remainder is unknown. V and J calls and clone size come straight from that table; D and trimming were deduced from the DNA. This sample holds 8,000 or so clones; around 72% were observed only once. The top ten constitute around 13% of the sample.

The paper as a whole reports these results and caveats: In both patients and mice, only a limited portion of the TCR repertoire detected in tissues was captured by blood and spleen T cells. The patient cohort was small and varied clinically, and sampling depth was recognized as a limitation. The study did not establish which tissue TCRs were alloreactive or antigen-specific, and some clones may have been host cells that persisted. Only a few T cell clones appeared in more than one patient, yet motif-based clustering showed tissue-specific repertoire signatures that were shared between patients. Within patients, how anatomically similar the tissues were was a key factor in shaping TCR repertoire composition, regardless of disease or transplant status.

Inclusive of the bounding cysteine and phenylalanine, the CDR3 is 16 residues long. Here the CDR3 DNA is all that survives: 48 bases in frame from base 1. The V end gives up 0 bases and the J end 5 bases, leaving 4 bases in the junction not matched to a gene. CDR1 LGHDT and CDR2 YNNKEL are derived from the germline V gene (reference sequence). The TCR sequence derives from a male patient over 55 with steroid-refractory graft-versus-host disease after an allogeneic stem cell transplant. In patients who had a transplant, some T cells may come from the graft donor. Sequences were derived from skin, sampled at autopsy. The chain employs TRBV3-1 (or the pseudogene TRBV3-2) and TRBJ1-3, with 10 bases aligning to TRBD1. For the CDR3, the sequence is CASSQEKTGGRNTIYF. Here is the DNA: TGTGCCAGCAGCCAAGAAAAGACAGGGGGCAGAAACACCATATATTTT.